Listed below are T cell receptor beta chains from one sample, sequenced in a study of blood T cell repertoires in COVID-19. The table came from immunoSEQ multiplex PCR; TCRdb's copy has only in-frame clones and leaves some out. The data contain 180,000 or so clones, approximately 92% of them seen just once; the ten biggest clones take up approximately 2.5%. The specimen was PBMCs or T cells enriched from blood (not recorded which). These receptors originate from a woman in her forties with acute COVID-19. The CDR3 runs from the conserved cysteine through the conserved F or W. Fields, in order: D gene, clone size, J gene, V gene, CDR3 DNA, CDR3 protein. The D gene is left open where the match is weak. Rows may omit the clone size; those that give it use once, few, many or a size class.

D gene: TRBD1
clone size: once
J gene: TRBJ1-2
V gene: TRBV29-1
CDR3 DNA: TGCAGCGTTGGGGGACAGAATGGCTACACCTTC
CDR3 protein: CSVGGQNGYTF

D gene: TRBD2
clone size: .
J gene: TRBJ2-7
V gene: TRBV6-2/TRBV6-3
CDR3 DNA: TGTGCCAGCAGTACCCAAGTGGGCGGGAGCTACGAGCAGTACTTC
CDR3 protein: CASSTQVGGSYEQYF

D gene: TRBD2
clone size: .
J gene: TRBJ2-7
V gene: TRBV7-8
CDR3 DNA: TGTGCCAGCAGCTTGTCCGGGACTAAGAGCTACGAGCAGTACTTC
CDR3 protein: CASSLSGTKSYEQYF

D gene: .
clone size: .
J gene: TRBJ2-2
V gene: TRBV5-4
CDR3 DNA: TGTGCCAGCAGCGAACAGGGTCCCGGCGGGGAGCTGTTTTTT
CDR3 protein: CASSEQGPGGELFF

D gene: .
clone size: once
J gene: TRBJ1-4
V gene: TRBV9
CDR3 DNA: TGTGCCAGCAGCGTAGCTCAGGGTGGCGAAAAACTGTTTTTT
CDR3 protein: CASSVAQGGEKLFF

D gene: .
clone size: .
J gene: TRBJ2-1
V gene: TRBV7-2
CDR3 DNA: TGTGCCAGCAGCTTAGTTGGCGGGGAGAATGAGCAGTTCTTC
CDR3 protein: CASSLVGGENEQFF

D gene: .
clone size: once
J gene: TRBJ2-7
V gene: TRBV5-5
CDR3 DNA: TGTGCCAGCAGCTTGATAGGGGTTGAGCAGTACTTC
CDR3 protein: CASSLIGVEQYF

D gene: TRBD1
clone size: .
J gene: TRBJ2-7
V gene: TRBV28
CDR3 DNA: TGTGCCAGCAGACGAGACACCGGGACAGGGGTCGGCGAGCAGTACTTC
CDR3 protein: CASRRDTGTGVGEQYF

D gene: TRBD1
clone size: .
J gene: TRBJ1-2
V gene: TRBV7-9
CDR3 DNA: TGTGCCAGCAGCTCAGGGGGGTTGAGCTATGGCTACACCTTC
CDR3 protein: CASSSGGLSYGYTF

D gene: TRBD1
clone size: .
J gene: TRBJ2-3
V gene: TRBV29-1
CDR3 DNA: TGCAGCGCACAAAATTTGTACGGACAGGGGGCAAGAGATACGCAGTATTTT
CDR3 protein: CSAQNLYGQGARDTQYF

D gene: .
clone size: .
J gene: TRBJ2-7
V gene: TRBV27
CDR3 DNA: TGTGCCAGCAGTTTATCCGGACTCATGGCGGGGGAGCAGTACTTC
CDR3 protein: CASSLSGLMAGEQYF

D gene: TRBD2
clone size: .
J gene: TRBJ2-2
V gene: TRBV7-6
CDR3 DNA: TGTGCCAGCAGCTTAGCGCTAGCGGCGTACACCGGGGAGCTGTTTTTT
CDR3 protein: CASSLALAAYTGELFF

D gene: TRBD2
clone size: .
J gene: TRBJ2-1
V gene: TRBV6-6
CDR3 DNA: TGTGCCAGCAGTTTAGCGGGAGGCGGAGGAAATGAGCAGTTCTTC
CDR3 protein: CASSLAGGGGNEQFF

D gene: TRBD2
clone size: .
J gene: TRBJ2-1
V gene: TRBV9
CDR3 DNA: TGTGCCAGCAGCGGACAATACGGACTAGCGGGGGTCGAAGGTGAGCAGTTCTTC
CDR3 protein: CASSGQYGLAGVEGEQFF